This T cell receptor (beta chain) was profiled in a study of naive and memory T cell subsets. Study-wide results and caveats: Diversity fell and Gini index rose from naive through CM, EM, EMRA.

Both TRBC1 and TRBC2 were covered by a beta constant-region primer of two equimolar oligonucleotides. TCRdb re-called the UMI-ligation and nested PCR reads through MiXCR, storing one row per CDR3 protein. The profile covers 120,000 to 150,000 distinct CDR3 sequences, with approximately 15% appearing a single time and 0.14% to 0.15% taken by the ten largest. V lost 3 bases to trimming and J lost 6 bases; unmatched junction nucleotides: 4. This CDR3 region has 12 residues. Germline V CDR1 and CDR2: DFQATT, SNEGSKA (reference sequence). CD8 T cells were positively selected from what remained after CD4 positive selection. Comments on this clonotype: Its matching antigen is unknown.

This clonotype was sampled from a human donor in good health. The sample taken for sequencing was naive CD4+ T cells from blood. The chain uses TRBV20-1 and TRBJ2-7, with 8 bases fitting TRBD1. The CDR3 loop reads CSASPDRGEQYF. DNA of the CDR3: TGCAGTGCTAGTCCCGACAGGGGCGAGCAGTACTTC.